This T cell receptor beta chain comes out of a study of Ad26.COV2.S vaccination and SARS-CoV-2 variants. Study-level information: Doses of Ad26.COV2.S were injected into muscle once or twice, 56 days apart.

The V end lost 3 bases, the J end lost 5 bases, and 14 bases lay between the germline ends. Germline loops: CDR1 SEHNR, CDR2 FQNEAQ (reference sequence). CDR3 length: 15 amino acids. Treatment defined: about 20 received Ad26.COV2.S at low or high dose, single or two shots; roughly five received placebo; per-sample allocation not given. Sampling took place 63 days after the first vaccine or placebo injection. Vaccination used an Ad26 vector expressing Wuhan-strain SARS-CoV-2 spike. Sequenced by immunoSEQ multiplex PCR; TCRdb stores in-frame clones only, minus some. The sample contains roughly 700,000 clones, roughly 90% of which appear only once.

The source material was peripheral blood, sampled in a trial of Ad26.COV2.S vaccine versus placebo. The chain uses TRBV7-9 and TRBJ1-5; D is unresolved. The origin of this receptor is a person aged 18 to 59 who received the Ad26.COV2.S COVID-19 vaccine or a placebo. The CDR3 DNA reads as TGTGCCAGCAGCTTGGGCTCAGCGACCGATCAGCCCCAGCATTTT. It is translated as CASSLGSATDQPQHF.